This T cell receptor (beta chain) came from a study of siplizumab effects on memory and regulatory T cells (dated 2019 in TCRdb). General notes on the study: The study examined how the anti-CD2 antibody siplizumab affects alloreactive T-cell subsets in allogeneic mixed lymphocyte reactions built from human PBMCs. Study-level results and caveats: For roughly 80-96% of proliferating CD4+ or CD8+ clones, no naive or memory phenotype could be assigned. Because sequences below about 10^-5 frequency were poorly captured, only a minor fraction of alloreactive clones could be mapped to unstimulated subsets. Unstimulated naive T cells appeared more diverse than memory T cells, and naive cells seemed to contribute substantially to the alloresponse. The suppressive function of proliferating Tregs from siplizumab cultures was not functionally confirmed. Among mappable alloreactive CD4+ clones, an average Treg-derived fraction of over 60% was observed with siplizumab, compared with approximately 25% in control reactions. The cumulative frequency of alloreactive sequences traceable to unstimulated CD4+ memory T cells was significantly reduced by siplizumab.

The library was built by means of the immunoSEQ multiplex PCR assay. The deep sequencing platform assayed roughly 10^5 TCR templates per sample. Genomic DNA extracted from sorted T cells was used for TCRbeta CDR3 sequencing. Turning to the authors' computational methods: The R programming language was used for the clonal analysis of the TCRbeta CDR3 data. Comparing unstimulated samples against CFSE-low samples taken after the reaction was how alloreactive CD4+ and CD8+ clones were defined. Alloreactive CD4+ clones were assigned to regulatory or non-regulatory origin by matching sequences to sorted unstimulated Treg and non-Treg repertoires. TCRdb carries this immuneACCESS record with in-frame sequences only. Its versions omit some clonotypes, under half of them owing to an unresolved V gene in the studies checked, with the rest unexplained. Clone size and the V and J calls come from that table; the DNA yielded D and trimming. Within this sample are about 120,000 clones, with just under 95% of them counted one time only. Over 0.15% of the sample is held by the ten biggest clonotypes.

Sorted unstimulated T cells, along with proliferating T cells recovered from mixed lymphocyte reactions, underwent TCRbeta CDR3 sequencing. Fresh whole blood from 9 to 11 HLA-typed healthy donors was used to isolate PBMCs. To map where alloreactive clones came from, unstimulated CD4+ non-regulatory T cells were FACS-sorted. Of note for this clone: No cognate antigen has been identified for it. Within one base of it there is no much larger clone, and no base qualities were kept.

V lost 5 bases and J lost 4 bases, and the count of bases not matched to a germline gene is 11. Spanning cysteine to phenylalanine, the CDR3 consists of 15 amino acids. Only the CDR3 DNA stays, 45 bases, in frame from base 1. CDR1 and CDR2 were assigned from the germline V gene as SGHTA and FQGTGA. The TCR originated in a human donor in good health. The sample consisted of non-Treg CD4+ T cells sorted from blood. The sample's cell subset or site label, in plain terms: FACS-sorted unstimulated CD4+ non-regulatory T cells. The sequence links TRBV7-3 to TRBJ2-7, and TRBD2 matches 7 of the central bases. The sequence in DNA is TGTGCCAGCAGCCCCGGACTAGGCGGCGAGTACGAGCAGTACTTC. Translated, this is CASSPGLGGEYEQYF.